Included here is one T cell receptor beta chain sequence, with context. The antigen is not known. The entry originates in a study of cytomegalovirus exposure and HLA in healthy donors. The J segment lost 2 bases and the V segment lost 1 base, leaving 5 bases of the junction unmatched. This CDR3 has 15 residues. The germline CDR1 and CDR2 sequences are SGHTS and YDEGEE. Regarding the study as a whole: A few CMV-associated chains proved CMV antigen-specific in vitro.

The PCR employed 60 Vbeta primers together with 13 Jbeta primers. TCRdb's copy holds only in-frame clones and misses some; the assay was immunoSEQ multiplex PCR. The sample shows 110,000 to 150,000 clones, and about 0.96% sits with its ten largest clones. The sequence derives from a male donor in good health and CMV-seronegative. The rearrangement joins TRBV5-8 to TRBJ1-1; TRBD1 aligns across 7 bases. Material for sequencing was PBMCs. The CDR3 DNA reads TGTGCCAGCAGCTTGCCCGGGACAGTAAACACTGAAGCTTTCTTT. Its translation is CASSLPGTVNTEAFF.